The clone carrying this T cell receptor (beta chain) turned up a few times. Its antigen is unidentified. In the authors' methods: The detection floor for productive clonotype frequency was 2.59 x 10-5. Sequenced by immunoSEQ multiplex PCR; TCRdb stores in-frame clones only, minus some. V, J and clone size are those of that table, while D and trimming were read from the DNA. The profile shows under 35,000 clones, just under 80% of them singletons. This sample stems from a study of STAT5B mutations in CD4+ large granular lymphocyte leukemia. At the level of the study: Healthy donors showed HLA-associated enrichment of the CDR3 'QG' motif. Study-wide results and limits: Main leukemic clonotypes were patient-specific, but roughly 26% appeared at low frequency elsewhere.

This receptor was identified in a human donor in good health. The specimen sequenced was CD4+ T cells from blood buffy coats.

The CDR3 reads CATSRRGAGDTQYF. CDR3 in DNA: TGTGCCACCAGCAGACGGGGGGCGGGAGATACGCAGTATTTT. The rearrangement links TRBV15 to TRBJ2-3; perhaps TRBD2 as D (7 bases). V was pared by 2 bases and J by 5 bases, with 11 bases between. The germline V gene has CDR1 LNHNV and CDR2 YYDKDF (reference sequence). This CDR3 comprises 14 residues.